What follows are 15 T cell receptor beta chains derived from one specimen sequenced in a study of blood T cells in healthy people across ages (dated by TCRdb to the mid-2010s). The protocol used for the library was 5' RACE. TCRdb lists the instrument as Illumina HiSeq 2500. The second PCR ran for about 6 to 12 cycles and used a J-beta primer mix along with a sample-barcoded 5' primer. TCRdb reprocessing: public reads trimmed at Q25 with fastp, clones called with MiXCR, in-frame beta chains kept. Here each entry gathers all rows of one CDR3 protein and keeps the most common genes and DNA. The sample has about 930,000 distinct CDR3 sequences on record, just under 30% of them singletons. The ten largest account for roughly a tenth of the sample. The same specimen was also included in a second study, on T cells of mothers and their children.

What was sequenced was blood. These receptors all come from a woman aged 40 to 49 in good health.

The chain joins TRBV19 to TRBJ1-5; D is unresolved. The germline CDR1 and CDR2 sequences are LNHDA and SQIVND (reference sequence). V lost 0 bases, J lost 4 bases, and 13 bases lay in between. The CDR3 consists of 16 residues. CDR3 protein: CASSIDSSHFNQPQHF. Here the CDR3 DNA reads TGTGCCAGTAGTATAGATAGCTCGCACTTTAATCAGCCCCAGCATTTT.

This clonotype came up many times. The chain joins TRBV7-2 to TRBJ2-5; 7 nucleotides match TRBD2. There are 15 residues in the CDR3. Germline values: CDR1 SGHTA, CDR2 FQGNSA. J was trimmed by 5 bases and V by 6 bases; bases with no gene match: 12. The CDR3 DNA reads as TGTGCCAGCAGGGCACCGGGACTATCGTGGGAGACCCAGTACTTC. Translation: CASRAPGLSWETQYF.

DNA of the CDR3: TGTGCCAGCAGTTCAAGCGGGGGGCCGCTTTATGGCTACACCTTC. Amino acids: CASSSSGGPLYGYTF. The rearrangement uses TRBV27 and TRBJ1-2, with D perhaps TRBD1 (6 bases). CDR1 is MNHEY and CDR2 is SMNVEV in the germline V gene (reference sequence). The CDR3 length is 15 residues. With 4 bases removed from V and 5 bases from J, the gap between germline ends came to 17 bases.

V is TRBV20-1 and J is TRBJ2-2, with D unclear. CDR1 is DFQATT and CDR2 is SNEGSKA in the germline V gene (reference sequence). This CDR3 region has 13 residues. V was pared by 1 base and J by 4 bases, with 7 bases between. CDR3 coding DNA: TGCAGTGCTAGAGCCGCTGCCACCGGGGAGCTGTTTTTT. Protein: CSARAAATGELFF.

This clonotype was seen a handful of times. This chain joins TRBV7-2 and TRBJ2-2, with TRBD1 as a possible D gene (5 bases). V lost 6 bases and J 0 bases, leaving 5 bases between the germline ends. CDR3 length: 13 amino acids. Germline V lookup: CDR1 SGHTA, CDR2 FQGNSA. For the CDR3, the DNA is TGTGCCAGCAGGGGGCCGAACACCGGGGAGCTGTTTTTT. Encoded protein: CASRGPNTGELFF.

This clonotype was picked up many times. J is TRBJ2-7 and V is TRBV9, with 9 bases identical to TRBD1. Germline V gene data show CDR1 as SGDLS and CDR2 as YYNGEE. The J segment lost 6 bases and the V segment lost 4 bases, leaving 8 bases of the junction unmatched. The CDR3 consists of 14 residues. Here the CDR3 reads CASSPRDREGEQYF. CDR3 in DNA: TGTGCCAGCAGCCCCCGGGACAGGGAGGGCGAGCAGTACTTC.

The V and J genes are TRBV3-1 and TRBJ1-1; unclear D gene. V lost 1 base and J lost 0, with 9 bases in between. CDR1 and CDR2 from the germline V gene are LGHDT and YNNKEL (reference sequence). The CDR3 loop spans 15 amino acids. DNA for the CDR3: TGTGCCAGCAGCCAAGCCGCACGGTTGAACACTGAAGCTTTCTTT. Translated: CASSQAARLNTEAFF. Complete variable domain (other parts from reference TRBV3-1 and TRBJ1-1): DTAVSQTPKYLVTQMGNDKSIKCEQNLGHDTMYWYKQDSKKFLKIMFSYNNKELIINETVPNRFSPKSPDKAHLNLHINSLELGDSAVYFCASSQAARLNTEAFFGQGTRLTVV.

The rearrangement joins TRBV5-1 to TRBJ2-3; D is possibly TRBD1 or TRBD2 (5 bases each). V shed 3 bases and J shed 0 bases, with 14 bases lying between them. Per germline, CDR1 SGHRS and CDR2 YFSETQ. CDR3 length: 16 amino acids. Here the CDR3 DNA reads TGCGCCAGCAGCTCGGAGACGGGGACGAGCACAGATACGCAGTATTTT. Protein: CASSSETGTSTDTQYF. The whole variable domain, remainder taken from reference TRBV5-1 and TRBJ2-3, is KAGVTQTPRYLIKTRGQQVTLSCSPISGHRSVSWYQQTPGQGLQFLFEYFSETQRNKGNFPGRFSGRQFSNSRSEMNVSTLELGDSALYLCASSSETGTSTDTQYFGPGTRLTVL.

A few counts support this clonotype. The chain employs TRBV11-2 and TRBJ1-1; 8 bases align to TRBD1. The V gene end was trimmed by 3 bases and the J gene end by 4 bases; junction bases not matched to a gene: 10. The CDR3 has 16 residues. Germline V CDR1 and CDR2: SGHAT, FQNNGV. CDR3 residues: CASSFVIRTGSTEAFF. The DNA of the CDR3 is TGTGCCAGCAGCTTCGTTATCCGGACAGGGTCCACTGAAGCTTTCTTT.

The chain is built from TRBV20-1 and TRBJ2-5; D gene uncertain. The CDR3 sequence is 15 residues long. Germline CDR1 DFQATT, CDR2 SNEGSKA (reference sequence). Trimming took off 7 bases at V and 0 bases at J, with 18 bases between the two ends. CDR3 protein: CSVIPLTQHQETQYF. CDR3 sequence (DNA): TGCAGTGTCATCCCCCTGACACAACACCAAGAGACCCAGTACTTC.

The table lists this clonotype with a few counts. The rearrangement links TRBV12-3 or TRBV12-4 to TRBJ2-7; unclear D gene. Trimming cost V 7 bases and J 6 bases, with 13 bases left between them. The CDR3 is 12 residues long. DNA of the CDR3: TGTGCCAGCACCTCCCAAATGAGCGAGCAGTACTTC. The encoded protein is CASTSQMSEQYF.

This clonotype was seen a few times. CDR3 protein: CASRPVGEAGYGYTF. Here the CDR3 DNA reads TGCGCCAGCCGCCCCGTGGGGGAGGCGGGCTATGGCTACACCTTC. V gene TRBV5-1 combines with J gene TRBJ1-2, with D possibly matching TRBD1 (5 bases). V was shortened by 7 bases and J by 4 bases, with 20 bases between the two germline ends. CDR1 is SGHRS, CDR2 YFSETQ, per germline. This CDR3 is 15 amino acids long.

This clonotype was counted many times. The chain couples TRBV20-1 to TRBJ2-7; D is unclear. CDR3 length: 11 amino acids. With 4 bases removed from V and 3 bases from J, the gap between germline ends came to 7 bases. CDR1 and CDR2 from the germline V gene are DFQATT and SNEGSKA (reference sequence). DNA of the CDR3: TGCAGTGCTACCCTTGGCTACGAGCAGTACTTC. Amino acids: CSATLGYEQYF.

Worth noting for this clonotype: At one boundary the junction diverges from the germline segment, which might be a read error. The chain has TRBV20-1 and TRBJ2-1; 10 nucleotides line up with TRBD2. Per the germline V gene, CDR1 is DFQATT and CDR2 is SNEGSKA (reference sequence). The CDR3 has 15 amino acids. The CDR3 spells CSARVQRGGSNERFF. Written as DNA, the CDR3 is TGCAGTGCTAGAGTTCAGCGGGGGGGTTCGAATGAGCGGTTCTTC.

There are many counts of this clonotype. An end of the junction differs from the germline gene, which may be a read error. The chain joins TRBV29-1 to TRBJ2-3; possible D gene TRBD1, 6 bases. This CDR3 has 15 amino acids. CDR1 is SQVTM and CDR2 is ANQGSEA in the germline V gene. The CDR3 spells CSLERRQDVTDTQYF. The CDR3 DNA reads TGCAGCCTTGAGCGCCGACAGGACGTCACAGATACGCAGTATTTT.